This TCR beta chain was observed in a study of T cell responses to AZD1222 COVID-19 vaccine. Study-wide findings and caveats: Every sample of the repertoires postdated the peak T cell response. Spike regions recognized by vaccine-associated CD4 TCRs spanned the protein, led by 160-218 and 743-854. White British donors predominated, females outnumbered males, and clonal diversity was possibly underestimated.

Turning to this clone: Its specificity is not known.

From germline, CDR1 is LGHNA and CDR2 YNFKEQ. Trimming took 0 bases from V and 3 from J; bases not matched to a gene: 7. This CDR3 has 17 amino acids. Measured with immunoSEQ multiplex PCR; TCRdb has only the in-frame clones, and not every one. The table records approximately 150,000 clones, 85% to 90% of them present only once. Sequencing was performed on peripheral blood, taken on day 0 of AZD1222 vaccination. The clonotype comes from an adult in good health. The V gene is TRBV4-2, the J gene TRBJ2-2, with 7 bases aligning to TRBD1. The CDR3 is CASSQDTAGGYTGELFF. DNA for the CDR3: TGTGCCAGCAGCCAAGACACCGCAGGGGGTTACACCGGGGAGCTGTTTTTT.